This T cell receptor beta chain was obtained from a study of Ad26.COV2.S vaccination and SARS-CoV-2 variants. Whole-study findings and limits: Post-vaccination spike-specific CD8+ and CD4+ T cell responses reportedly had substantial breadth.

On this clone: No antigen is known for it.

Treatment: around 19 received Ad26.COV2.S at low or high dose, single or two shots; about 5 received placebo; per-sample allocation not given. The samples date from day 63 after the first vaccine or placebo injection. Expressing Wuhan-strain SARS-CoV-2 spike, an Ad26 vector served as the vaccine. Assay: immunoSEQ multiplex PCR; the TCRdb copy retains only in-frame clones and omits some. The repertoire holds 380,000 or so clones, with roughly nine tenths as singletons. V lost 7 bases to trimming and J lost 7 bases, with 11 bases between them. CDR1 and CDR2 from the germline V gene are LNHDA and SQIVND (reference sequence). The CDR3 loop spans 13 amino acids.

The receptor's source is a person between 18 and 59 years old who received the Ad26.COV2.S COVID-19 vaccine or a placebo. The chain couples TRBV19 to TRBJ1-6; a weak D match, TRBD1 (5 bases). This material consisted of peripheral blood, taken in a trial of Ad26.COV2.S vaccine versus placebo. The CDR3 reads CASNRGFNSPLHF. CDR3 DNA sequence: TGTGCCAGTAATAGGGGATTCAATTCACCCCTCCACTTT.